What follows are 26 T cell receptor beta chains derived from one specimen sequenced in a study of blood T cell repertoires in COVID-19. Data came from immunoSEQ multiplex PCR; TCRdb stores just in-frame clones and leaves some out. Of about 75,000 clones in the sample, 79% were seen once. The sample taken for sequencing was peripheral blood. The receptors shown here come from a woman aged 80 or over with active or convalescent COVID-19.

This clone was counted a few times. The chain employs TRBV27 and TRBJ2-7, with 9 bases that match TRBD2. The CDR3 sequence is 15 residues long. V trimming: 5 bases; J trimming: 1 base; junction bases outside the gene matches: 6. The germline gives CDR1 MNHEY, CDR2 SMNVEV (reference sequence). The CDR3 region is CASSDLAGFSYEQYF. The DNA of the CDR3 is TGTGCCAGCAGTGATCTAGCGGGGTTTTCCTACGAGCAGTACTTC.

This chain uses TRBV7-9 with TRBJ2-2; tentative D call: TRBD1 (5 bases). V was trimmed by 5 bases and J by 1 base, leaving 26 bases between them. The CDR3 contains 20 residues. The germline V gene encodes CDR1 SEHNR and CDR2 FQNEAQ (reference sequence). The CDR3 coding sequence is TGTGCCAGCAGCATAAATCCAGGGTTTGCCTCTGAAGAGAACACCGGGGAGCTGTTTTTT. Its protein product is CASSINPGFASEENTGELFF.

The count of this clone is one. V and J are TRBV7-2 and TRBJ2-7; 10 nucleotides match TRBD2. The V gene end was trimmed by 3 bases and the J gene end by 0 bases; junction bases not matched to a gene: 2. The CDR3 spans 15 residues. Germline V CDR1 and CDR2: SGHTA, FQGNSA. The CDR3 bases are TGTGCCAGCAGCTTCGCTAGCGGGAGCTCCTACGAGCAGTACTTC. Translated: CASSFASGSSYEQYF.

J is TRBJ2-7 and V is TRBV5-6; TRBD2 matches 7 bases. The trim removed 0 bases at V and 3 bases at J, leaving 6 bases unmatched. The CDR3 is 15 amino acids. CDR1 and CDR2 from the germline V gene are SGHDT and YYEEEE. As DNA, the CDR3 is TGTGCCAGCAGCTTGGCAGGGCGGGGGTACTACGAGCAGTACTTC. As protein: CASSLAGRGYYEQYF.

J is TRBJ2-3 and V is TRBV5-4; 8 bases map to TRBD1. The CDR3 sequence is 17 residues long. The V and J ends lost 0 bases and 1 base, in that order; junction bases with no gene match: 7. In germline, CDR1 is SGHNT, CDR2 YYREEE (reference sequence). The CDR3 DNA follows: TGTGCCAGCAGCTTGGAGGGAGACAGGGGACGCACAGATACGCAGTATTTT. It yields the protein CASSLEGDRGRTDTQYF.

This clone has a handful of counts. One end of the junction is discordant with germline, which a read error may explain. The chain recombines TRBV6-1 with TRBJ1-6; TRBD1 aligns across 7 bases. The germline V gene encodes CDR1 MNHNS and CDR2 SASEGT. The CDR3 spans 15 residues. CDR3 sequence (DNA): TGTGCCAGCATTGAAACAGGGGAGTATAATTCACCCCTCCACTTT. This sequence encodes CASIETGEYNSPLHF.

The V gene is TRBV10-2, the J gene TRBJ1-4; tentatively, D is TRBD1 (5 bases). CDR1 and CDR2 (germline): WSHSY, SAAADI. This CDR3 is 15 amino acids long. V was pared by 6 bases and J by 0 bases, with 11 bases between. Here the CDR3 DNA reads TGCGCCAGCAGGGACACTTCTGCAACTAATGAAAAACTGTTTTTT. Encoded protein: CASRDTSATNEKLFF.

The J gene is TRBJ2-2, the V gene TRBV7-2; 7 bases line up with TRBD2. Germline V gene data show CDR1 as SGHTA and CDR2 as FQGNSA. This CDR3 is 17 amino acids long. Losses at the gene ends were 5 bases for V and 0 bases for J; bases not matched to a gene: 9. The CDR3: CASSRGRSGANTGELFF. Here the CDR3 DNA reads TGTGCCAGCAGCAGAGGCAGGAGCGGGGCGAACACCGGGGAGCTGTTTTTT.

The rearrangement joins TRBV28 to TRBJ1-1, with TRBD1 matching 8 bases. The length of the CDR3 is 14 residues. Trimming cost V 5 bases and J 3 bases; bases outside gene matches: 5. Per germline, CDR1 MDHEN and CDR2 SYDVKM. The CDR3 DNA reads TGTGCCAGCAGTACGGACAGGGTGGACACTGAAGCTTTCTTT. Translation gives CASSTDRVDTEAFF.

In this sample, this clone turned up a few times. The chain joins TRBV6-2 or TRBV6-3 to TRBJ1-1, with D possibly matching TRBD1 (6 bases). V was shortened by 4 bases and J by 8 bases, with 23 bases between the two germline ends. The germline V gene encodes CDR1 MNHEY and CDR2 SVGEGT. The CDR3 spans 16 residues. The CDR3 here is CASSSGSSYRTAEAFF. The CDR3 DNA reads TGTGCCAGCAGTTCGGGATCAAGCTACCGGACAGCAGAAGCTTTCTTT.

This chain joins TRBV9 and TRBJ2-1, with TRBD1 as a possible D gene (5 bases). V lost 0 bases to trimming and J lost 10 bases, with 17 bases between them. The CDR3 is 15 amino acids. From germline, CDR1 is SGDLS and CDR2 YYNGEE. The CDR3: CASSVADTSQREQFF. CDR3 DNA: TGTGCCAGCAGCGTAGCGGACACATCTCAGAGGGAGCAGTTCTTC. The entire variable domain, with the rest obtained from reference TRBV9 and TRBJ2-1, is as follows: DSGVTQTPKHLITATGQRVTLRCSPRSGDLSVYWYQQSLDQGLQFLIQYYNGEERAKGNILERFSAQQFPDLHSELNLSSLELGDSALYFCASSVADTSQREQFFGPGTRLTVL.

The chain combines TRBV4-2 with TRBJ2-3, with TRBD1 as a possible D gene (5 bases). Trimming removed 1 base at V and 0 bases at J, with 14 bases between. CDR3 length equals 17 residues. Germline assignment: CDR1 LGHNA and CDR2 YNFKEQ. The CDR3 bases are TGTGCCAGCAGCCAAGGGGGCCTACGGGTTAGCACAGATACGCAGTATTTT. Its protein product is CASSQGGLRVSTDTQYF.

The sample holds a few counts of this clone. The chain has TRBV11-2 and TRBJ2-5; D is possibly TRBD1 (5 bases). CDR1 and CDR2 (germline): SGHAT, FQNNGV. Trimming shortened V by 5 bases and J by 7 bases, and 11 bases separated the two germline ends. This CDR3 is built from 12 residues. The CDR3 DNA follows: TGTGCCAGCAGCCCCATCGACAGGACCCAGTACTTC. It yields the protein CASSPIDRTQYF.

For the CDR3, the DNA is TGCGCCAGCAGCTTGGCCTCCTTCGACAGCTCCTACGAGCAGTACTTC. Translation: CASSLASFDSSYEQYF. J is TRBJ2-7 and V is TRBV5-1, with a possible D match to TRBD1 (5 bases). Germline V CDR1 and CDR2: SGHRS, YFSETQ. With 0 bases removed from V and 0 bases from J, the gap between germline ends came to 13 bases. The length of the CDR3 is 16 residues.

V gene TRBV7-9 combines with J gene TRBJ2-1; 7 positions match TRBD2. The germline V gene has CDR1 SEHNR and CDR2 FQNEAQ (reference sequence). The CDR3 contains 16 residues. After removal of 1 base from V and 6 bases from J, the junction contained 9 bases not matched to a gene. The CDR3 sequence is CASSLVSRGGGNEQFF. For the CDR3, the DNA is TGTGCCAGCAGCTTAGTTTCGCGGGGCGGGGGCAATGAGCAGTTCTTC. Variable domain in full (rest from reference TRBV7-9 and TRBJ2-1): DTGVSQNPRHKITKRGQNVTFRCDPISEHNRLYWYRQTLGQGPEFLTYFQNEAQLEKSRLLSDRFSAERPKGSFSTLEIQRTEQGDSAMYLCASSLVSRGGGNEQFFGPGTRLTVL.

The V gene is TRBV24-1, the J gene TRBJ2-7, with D possibly TRBD1 on 6 matching bases. Germline V gene lookup returns CDR1 KGHDR and CDR2 SFDVKD. The ends were cut back, 0 bases at V and 1 base at J, with 15 bases in the middle. The length of the CDR3 is 17 residues. The CDR3 sequence is CATSDLPHRQESYEQYF. CDR3 nucleotide sequence: TGTGCCACCAGTGATTTGCCCCATCGACAGGAATCCTACGAGCAGTACTTC.

J is TRBJ2-7 and V is TRBV27, with 8 bases identical to TRBD1. V was pared by 4 bases and J by 1 base, with 3 bases of the junction left unmatched. CDR1 is MNHEY and CDR2 is SMNVEV in the germline V gene (reference sequence). The CDR3 extends over 14 amino acids. Here the CDR3 DNA reads TGTGCCAGCAGTTGGGGACAGGTGTCCTACGAGCAGTACTTC. Encoded protein: CASSWGQVSYEQYF.

The V and J genes are TRBV6-5 and TRBJ2-7; no reliable D call. The CDR3 totals 11 residues. Deletions cut 4 bases from V and 2 bases from J, with 3 bases between. Germline V lookup: CDR1 MNHEY, CDR2 SVGAGI. The CDR3 loop is CASSSTYEQYF. The CDR3, as DNA: TGTGCCAGCAGTTCCACCTACGAGCAGTACTTC.

This chain links TRBV6-6 with TRBJ1-5; 10 bases fit TRBD1. Germline CDR1 is MNHNY and CDR2 is SVGAGI (reference sequence). V shed 2 bases, J shed 6 bases, and the junction held 4 bases outside the gene matches. CDR3 length: 15 amino acids. The CDR3: CASSYRTGGGQPQHF. The DNA of the CDR3 is TGTGCCAGCAGTTACCGGACAGGGGGGGGTCAGCCCCAGCATTTT.

Notes on this clone: Other DNA sequences from this sample encode an identical CDR3 as well. The CDR3 loop reads CASSVLAGGNNEQFF. The CDR3 DNA is TGTGCCAGCAGCGTCCTAGCGGGAGGGAACAATGAGCAGTTCTTC. This chain joins TRBV9 and TRBJ2-1, with 12 bases lining up with TRBD2. The germline gives CDR1 SGDLS, CDR2 YYNGEE. The CDR3 has 15 amino acids. After removal of 2 bases from V and 5 bases from J, the junction contained 2 bases not matched to a gene.

This sequence joins TRBV20-1 and TRBJ1-3; a possible D gene is TRBD1 (5 bases). Germline CDR1 and CDR2: DFQATT and SNEGSKA (reference sequence). The germline V and J ends were trimmed by 3 bases and 9 bases, with 9 bases remaining between them. This CDR3 spans 11 amino acids. The CDR3 DNA reads TGCAGTGCTAGTTGGCAGGGCACCATATATTTT. It codes for CSASWQGTIYF.

The rearrangement uses TRBV19 and TRBJ2-1; D gene unclear. CDR1 is LNHDA and CDR2 is SQIVND in the germline V gene (reference sequence). The length of the CDR3 is 15 residues. V shed 3 bases and J shed 0 bases, with 9 bases lying between them. In DNA form, the CDR3 reads TGTGCCAGTAGTATTGGTCAGAACTCCTACAATGAGCAGTTCTTC. Translation: CASSIGQNSYNEQFF.

This clone was observed once. The V gene is TRBV7-2, the J gene TRBJ1-4; maybe TRBD1 (5 bases). V lost 7 bases and J lost 5, with 23 bases in between. The CDR3 sequence is 17 residues long. Germline V lookup: CDR1 SGHTA, CDR2 FQGNSA. CDR3 amino acids: CASTARRGLSLNEKLFF. The CDR3 DNA reads TGTGCCAGCACCGCAAGGAGGGGCCTTAGCCTCAATGAAAAACTGTTTTTT.

V gene TRBV7-2 combines with J gene TRBJ1-1, with 10 bases identical to TRBD1. From germline, CDR1 is SGHTA and CDR2 FQGNSA. This CDR3 is built from 16 residues. The trim removed 2 bases at V and 4 bases at J, leaving 7 bases unmatched. This CDR3 is CASSLSPWTGGTEAFF. The CDR3 DNA sequence: TGTGCCAGCAGCTTAAGCCCATGGACAGGGGGCACTGAAGCTTTCTTT.

V and J are TRBV6-2 or TRBV6-3 and TRBJ2-5, with D possibly matching TRBD1 (6 bases). This CDR3 comprises 18 residues. Germline CDR1 is MNHEY and CDR2 is SVGEGT. The V end lost 5 bases, the J end lost 2 bases, and 24 bases lay between the germline ends. The chain's CDR3 is CASSPIASLQGLQETQYF. In nucleotides, the CDR3 is TGTGCCAGCAGTCCCATCGCCTCTCTGCAGGGGCTACAAGAGACCCAGTACTTC.

This clone was recorded a few times. This CDR3 reads CASSHQGYGNTIYF. The CDR3 nucleotides are TGTGCCAGCAGCCATCAGGGATACGGAAACACCATATATTTT. The rearrangement uses TRBV7-2 and TRBJ1-3; D might be TRBD1 (5 bases). V was pared by 5 bases and J by 4 bases, with 12 bases between. Germline loops: CDR1 SGHTA, CDR2 FQGNSA. The CDR3 loop spans 14 amino acids.